This T cell receptor beta chain was identified during a study of shared T cell receptors in the human thymus. The protocol was immunoSEQ multiplex PCR, while the TCRdb copy is restricted to in-frame clones and leaves out a portion. The data show approximately 400,000 clones, 95% seen once. Source material: thymocytes. The receptor's source is a human donor.

As DNA, the CDR3 is TGTGCCAGCAGCTTAGTGAGGGGGCTTCGGGAGACCCAGTACTTC. Its translation is CASSLVRGLRETQYF. This chain joins TRBV7-9 and TRBJ2-5; 7 bases are shared with TRBD1. J was trimmed by 5 bases and V by 1 base; bases with no gene match: 7. Germline V gene lookup returns CDR1 SEHNR and CDR2 FQNEAQ (reference sequence). The CDR3 totals 15 residues. The entire variable domain, with the rest obtained from reference TRBV7-9 and TRBJ2-5, is as follows: DTGVSQNPRHKITKRGQNVTFRCDPISEHNRLYWYRQTLGQGPEFLTYFQNEAQLEKSRLLSDRFSAERPKGSFSTLEIQRTEQGDSAMYLCASSLVRGLRETQYFGPGTRLLVL.